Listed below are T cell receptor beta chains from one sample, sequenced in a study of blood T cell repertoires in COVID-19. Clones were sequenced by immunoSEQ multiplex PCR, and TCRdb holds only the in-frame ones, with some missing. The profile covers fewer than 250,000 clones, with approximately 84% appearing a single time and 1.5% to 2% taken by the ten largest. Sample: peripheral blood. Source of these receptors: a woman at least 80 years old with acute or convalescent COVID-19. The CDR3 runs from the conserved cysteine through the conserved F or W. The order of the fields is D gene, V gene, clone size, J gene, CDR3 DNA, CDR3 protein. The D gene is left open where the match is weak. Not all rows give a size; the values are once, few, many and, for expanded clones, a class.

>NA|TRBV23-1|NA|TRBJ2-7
TGCGCCAGCAGTCAAGATTCCAGGGCGGACGAGCAGTACTTC
CASSQDSRADEQYF
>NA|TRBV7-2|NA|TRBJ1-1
TGTGCCAGCAGCTTAGGGCCTAGGGAAGCTTTCTTT
CASSLGPREAFF
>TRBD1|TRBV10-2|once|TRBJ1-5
TGCGCCAGCAGTGAGTCGGGCAGGGGGCAGTCCCAGCATTTT
CASSESGRGQSQHF
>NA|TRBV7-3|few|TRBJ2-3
TGTGCCAGCAGCTTACGGCAGGGGTTTAGCACAGATACGCAGTATTTT
CASSLRQGFSTDTQYF
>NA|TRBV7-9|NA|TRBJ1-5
TGTGCCAGCAGCCCGTTAGAGAGCAATCAGCCCCAGCATTTT
CASSPLESNQPQHF
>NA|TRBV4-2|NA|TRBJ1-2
TGTGCCAGCAGTCCTGCGGGAGGGTATGGCTACACCTTC
CASSPAGGYGYTF
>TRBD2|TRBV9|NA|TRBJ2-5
TGTGCCAGCAGCCAAGGGACTAGCGGGATTTATGAGACCCAGTACTTC
CASSQGTSGIYETQYF
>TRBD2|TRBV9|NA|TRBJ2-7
TGTGCCAGCAGCGTAGCGTCTAGCGGGAGGTACGAGCAGTACTTC
CASSVASSGRYEQYF
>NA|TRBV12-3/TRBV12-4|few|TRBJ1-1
TGTGCCAGCAGTTTTGGAGTTGAAGCTTTCTTT
CASSFGVEAFF
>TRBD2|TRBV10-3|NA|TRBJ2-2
TGTGCCATCAGTGAGACTAGCGCCGGGGAGCTGTTTTTT
CAISETSAGELFF
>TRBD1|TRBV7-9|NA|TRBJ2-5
TGTGCCAGCAGCTTAGGCGGACAGGTACAAGAGACCCAGTACTTC
CASSLGGQVQETQYF
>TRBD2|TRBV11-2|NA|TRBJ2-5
TGTGCCAGCAGCCCACAGGCGGGGCGGGGGGAGACCCAGTACTTC
CASSPQAGRGETQYF
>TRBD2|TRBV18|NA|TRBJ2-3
TGTGCCAGCTCACCGCGGACTAGCGGGGGGGCAGATACGCAGTATTTT
CASSPRTSGGADTQYF
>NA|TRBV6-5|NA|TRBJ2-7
TGTGCCAGCAGTTACGGGGGCCCTGGGGACGAGCAGTACTTC
CASSYGGPGDEQYF
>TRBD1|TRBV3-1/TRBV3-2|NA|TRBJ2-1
TGTGCCAGCAGACAGGGACTCGGGACAGGGGGTCTTGAGCAGTTCTTC
CASRQGLGTGGLEQFF
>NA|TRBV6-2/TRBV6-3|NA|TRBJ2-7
TGTGCCAGCAGTTACTATCGAACGGGGATTCGGGAGCAGTACTTC
CASSYYRTGIREQYF
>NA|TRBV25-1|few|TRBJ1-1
TGTGCCAGCAGTGAATTGTCGGGGTGGGAAGCTTTCTTT
CASSELSGWEAFF
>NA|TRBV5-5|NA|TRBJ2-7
TGTGCCAGCAGCCCGGACAGTGGACTCTACGAGCAGTACTTC
CASSPDSGLYEQYF
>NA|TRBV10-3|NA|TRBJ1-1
TGTGCCATTGGACAAGGGGACACTGAAGCTTTCTTT
CAIGQGDTEAFF
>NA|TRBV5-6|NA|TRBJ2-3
TGTGCCAGCAGCTCCCGGGGGACAGATACGCAGTATTTT
CASSSRGTDTQYF
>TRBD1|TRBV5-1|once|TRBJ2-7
TGCGCCAGCAGACGAATGGGGACAGAGACCTACGAGCAGTACTTC
CASRRMGTETYEQYF
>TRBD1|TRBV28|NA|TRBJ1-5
TGTGCCAGCAGAGCAGGGGGCGGCAATCAGCCCCAGCATTTT
CASRAGGGNQPQHF
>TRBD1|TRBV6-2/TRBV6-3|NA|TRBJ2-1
TGTGCCAGCAGCGACAGGGTGGCGAGCTCCTACAATGAGCAGTTCTTC
CASSDRVASSYNEQFF
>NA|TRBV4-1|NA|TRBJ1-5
TGCGCCAGCAGCCAAGAATCCGGGTATAGCAATCAGCCCCAGCATTTT
CASSQESGYSNQPQHF
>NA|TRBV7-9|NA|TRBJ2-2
TGTGCCAGCAGCTTTTTGTTGGGGAGACTAATCACCGGGGAGCTGTTTTTT
CASSFLLGRLITGELFF
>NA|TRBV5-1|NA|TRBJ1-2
TGCGCCAGCAGCTTGGTCGCGGGGAGAGACACCGTTCCGACCTTC
CASSLVAGRDTVPTF
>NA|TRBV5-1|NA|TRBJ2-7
TGCGCCAGCAGCTTGTCCCGGGTCTCCTACGAGCAGTACTTC
CASSLSRVSYEQYF
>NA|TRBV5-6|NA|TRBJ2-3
TGTGCCAGCAGCTTGGGGGGACTCCTTGGCGGCGATACGCAGTATTTT
CASSLGGLLGGDTQYF
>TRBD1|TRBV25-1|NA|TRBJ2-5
TGTGCCAGCAGTCCACCAGGGGGCCCGCGGGAGACCCAGTACTTC
CASSPPGGPRETQYF
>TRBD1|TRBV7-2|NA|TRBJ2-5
TGTGCCAGCAGCCAAGGACAGGGGTCCTTGTCCCAGTACTTC
CASSQGQGSLSQYF
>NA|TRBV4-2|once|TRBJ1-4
TGTGCCAGCAGCCACGGCTGGGGAGGGGATAATGAAAAACTGTTTTTT
CASSHGWGGDNEKLFF
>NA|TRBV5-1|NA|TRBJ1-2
TGCGCCAGCAGGGGAGTACCTAACTATGGCTACACCTTC
CASRGVPNYGYTF
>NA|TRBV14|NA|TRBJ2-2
TGTGCCAGCAGCCAAGGAGGGTTCCAATCCGGGGAGCTGTTTTTT
CASSQGGFQSGELFF
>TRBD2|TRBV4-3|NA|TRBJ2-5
TGCGCCAGCAGCCAAGAGGGGACTAGCGGGGCGGGGGAGACCCAGTACTTC
CASSQEGTSGAGETQYF
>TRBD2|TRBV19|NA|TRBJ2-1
TGTGCCAGTAGTATGGGACTAGCGGGTTACAATGAGCAGTTCTTC
CASSMGLAGYNEQFF
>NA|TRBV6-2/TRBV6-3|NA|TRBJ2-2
TGTGCCAGCAGTGGGCAGGGGAAAAACACCGGGGAGCTGTTTTTT
CASSGQGKNTGELFF
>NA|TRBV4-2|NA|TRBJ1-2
TGTGCCAGCAGCCAAGTCCGTGGGGACACCTATGGCTACACCTTC
CASSQVRGDTYGYTF
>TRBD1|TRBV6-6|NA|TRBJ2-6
TGTGCCGGGGGACAGGGAGAATCTGGGGCCAACGTCCTGACTTTC
CAGGQGESGANVLTF
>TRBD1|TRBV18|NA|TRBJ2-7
TGTGCCAGCTCCCCCGGGACAGGGGCCTACGAGCAGTACTTC
CASSPGTGAYEQYF
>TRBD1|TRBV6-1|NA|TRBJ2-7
TGTGCCAGCAGAGAAAAACCGGGACAGGGTTCTTGGGAGCAGTACTTC
CASREKPGQGSWEQYF